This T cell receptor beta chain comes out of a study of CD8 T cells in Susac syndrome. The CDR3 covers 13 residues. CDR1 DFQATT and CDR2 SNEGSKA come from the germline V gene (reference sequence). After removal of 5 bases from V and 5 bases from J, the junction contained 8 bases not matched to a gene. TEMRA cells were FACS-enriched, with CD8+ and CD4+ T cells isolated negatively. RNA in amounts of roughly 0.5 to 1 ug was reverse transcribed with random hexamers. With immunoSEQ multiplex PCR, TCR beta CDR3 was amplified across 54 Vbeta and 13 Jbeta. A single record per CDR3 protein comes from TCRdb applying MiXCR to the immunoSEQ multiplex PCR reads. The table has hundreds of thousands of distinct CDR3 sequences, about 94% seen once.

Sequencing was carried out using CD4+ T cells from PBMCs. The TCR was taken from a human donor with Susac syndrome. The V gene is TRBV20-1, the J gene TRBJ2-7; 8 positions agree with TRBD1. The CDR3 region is CSAPVTGEHEQYF. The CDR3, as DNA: TGCAGTGCTCCCGTGACAGGGGAACACGAGCAGTACTTC.